These T cell receptor beta chains were read from a single sample in a study of PD-1 blockade in classical Hodgkin lymphoma. Profiled with immunoSEQ multiplex PCR; TCRdb holds only in-frame clones, not every one. The profile shows about 18,000 clones, approximately 79% of them singletons. Sample: peripheral blood mononuclear cells (PBMCs), taken at baseline. The receptors derive from a human donor with classical Hodgkin lymphoma. The CDR3 runs from the conserved cysteine through the conserved F or W. The D gene is left open where the match is weak. Where a row states a size, it is once, few, many or the class of an expanded clone; other rows omit it.

v_gene	j_gene	abundance	d_gene	len	CDR3nt	CDR3aa
TRBV5-1	TRBJ2-2	.	.	14	TGCGCCAGCAAATTCGACGCCCATGCCGGGGAGCTGTTTTTT	CASKFDAHAGELFF
TRBV6-1	TRBJ2-3	few	.	14	TGTGCCAGCAGTGAACTAGGACGGTCCGATACGCAGTATTTT	CASSELGRSDTQYF
TRBV5-1	TRBJ2-1	.	TRBD2	15	TGCGCCAGCAGCTTTAGCGGGGGGGCGAGGAATGAGCAGTTCTTC	CASSFSGGARNEQFF
TRBV18	TRBJ1-5	.	.	13	TGTGCCAGCTCACGAGGGGAGATGCAGCCCCAGCATTTT	CASSRGEMQPQHF
TRBV6-5	TRBJ2-5	.	.	11	TGTGCCAGCAGTTACTCAGAGACCCAGTACTTC	CASSYSETQYF
TRBV6-4	TRBJ2-3	.	TRBD1	14	TGTGCCAGCAGTGAGGGACAGGGGGCAGATACGCAGTATTTT	CASSEGQGADTQYF
TRBV5-1	TRBJ2-2	.	TRBD2	16	TGCGCCAGCAGCACGGGACTAGCGGGAGGTCCCGGGGAGCTGTTTTTT	CASSTGLAGGPGELFF
TRBV5-1	TRBJ2-1	.	TRBD2	16	TGCGCCAGCAGCCCTGACGGTCTAGCGGGAGGGAATGAGCAGTTCTTC	CASSPDGLAGGNEQFF
TRBV28	TRBJ1-5	.	.	16	TGTGCCAGCAGGCCCCCCGAAAACAGTTACAATCAGCCCCAGCATTTT	CASRPPENSYNQPQHF
TRBV7-8	TRBJ2-2	.	TRBD2	18	TGTGCCAGCAGCTTAGGCCTAGCGGGAGGGCCTGAGTCCGGGGAGCTGTTTTTT	CASSLGLAGGPESGELFF
TRBV19	TRBJ1-1	few	.	15	TGTGCCAGTAGTACACAGCCCTCCATGAACACTGAAGCTTTCTTT	CASSTQPSMNTEAFF
TRBV18	TRBJ2-1	.	.	11	TGTGCCAGCTCACCCGTTAATGAGCAGTTCTTC	CASSPVNEQFF
TRBV5-1	TRBJ1-1	.	.	16	TGCGCCAGCAGCTTGGGAAGGGTGGGGGGCCGGACTGAAGCTTTCTTT	CASSLGRVGGRTEAFF
TRBV11-3	TRBJ2-3	.	TRBD1	13	TGTGCCAGCAGCTTTTCGACAGGGTCCACACAGTATTTT	CASSFSTGSTQYF
TRBV7-9	TRBJ2-5	once	.	16	TGTGCCAGCAGCTTAGCTCCATGGACCGGAAAGGAGACCCAGTACTTC	CASSLAPWTGKETQYF
TRBV19	TRBJ1-2	.	.	13	TGTGCCAGTAGTATTTTGGCTGGGTATGGCTACACCTTC	CASSILAGYGYTF
TRBV10-2	TRBJ2-7	.	.	16	TGCGCCAGCACGGTCGGCTTATGGGGGTTTATGTACGAGCAGTACTTC	CASTVGLWGFMYEQYF
TRBV9	TRBJ2-3	once	.	13	TGTGCCAGCAACGTGGTACCTTCAGATACGCAGTATTTT	CASNVVPSDTQYF
TRBV30	TRBJ2-1	.	.	15	TGTGCCTGGAGTGTAGGGACCCAAGCCTACAATGAGCAGTTCTTC	CAWSVGTQAYNEQFF
TRBV9	TRBJ1-5	few	.	15	TGTGCCAGCAGCCCGAATGCGGTGGGCAATCAGCCCCAGCATTTT	CASSPNAVGNQPQHF
TRBV18	TRBJ2-7	few	TRBD2	13	TGTGCCAGCTCAAACCAGCCGGGAGGGCAGCAGTACTTC	CASSNQPGGQQYF
TRBV6-6	TRBJ1-6	.	.	14	TGTGCCAGCAGTCCGCTCGATGAGGTTTCACCCCTCCACTTT	CASSPLDEVSPLHF
TRBV6-6	TRBJ1-2	.	.	12	TGTGCCAGCAATAACGGGGGTCGAGGCTACACCTTC	CASNNGGRGYTF
TRBV7-9	TRBJ1-1	.	.	13	TGTGCCAGCAGCGTTGATCGGAACACTGAAGCTTTCTTT	CASSVDRNTEAFF
TRBV5-8	TRBJ1-5	.	.	15	TGTGCCAGCAGCTTTTATTCGGGTAGCAATCAGCCCCAGCATTTT	CASSFYSGSNQPQHF
TRBV29-1	TRBJ2-1	.	TRBD2	13	TGCAGCGTTGAGGCTAGCGGGTACAATGAGCAGTTCTTC	CSVEASGYNEQFF
TRBV19	TRBJ1-1	.	TRBD1	15	TGTGCCAGTAGTATATGGGGACAGGGGACACCTGAAGCTTTCTTT	CASSIWGQGTPEAFF
TRBV7-9	TRBJ1-6	.	.	14	TGTGCCAGCAGCTTAAGGGAGAGGCATTCACCCCTCCACTTT	CASSLRERHSPLHF
TRBV7-9	TRBJ1-1	.	.	14	TGTGCCAGCAGCCCGACTATGGGGAACACTGAAGCTTTCTTT	CASSPTMGNTEAFF